This T cell receptor (beta chain) was captured by sequencing in a study of blood T cell repertoires in COVID-19. Study-level information: Samples taken during acute and convalescent COVID-19 were collected in the United States, Italy and Spain.

The CDR3 extends over 13 amino acids. Germline values: CDR1 MNHEY, CDR2 SMNVEV (reference sequence). The V segment lost 5 bases and the J segment 5 bases; nucleotides outside the gene matches: 5. Original processing methods: Reference gene primer amplification yielded estimated nucleated cell counts. Sequenced by immunoSEQ multiplex PCR; TCRdb stores in-frame clones only, minus some. Clone size and the V and J calls come from that table; the DNA yielded D and trimming. The sample shows 200,000 to 250,000 clones, over 80% of them seen only once. This chain uses TRBV27 with TRBJ2-5, with 7 positions matching TRBD1. Sequencing input: peripheral blood. The source is a man aged 25-45 years with COVID-19, enrolled during active disease. DNA of the CDR3: TGTGCCAGCAGTCAACAGGGGACGGAGACCCAGTACTTC. This gives the protein CASSQQGTETQYF.